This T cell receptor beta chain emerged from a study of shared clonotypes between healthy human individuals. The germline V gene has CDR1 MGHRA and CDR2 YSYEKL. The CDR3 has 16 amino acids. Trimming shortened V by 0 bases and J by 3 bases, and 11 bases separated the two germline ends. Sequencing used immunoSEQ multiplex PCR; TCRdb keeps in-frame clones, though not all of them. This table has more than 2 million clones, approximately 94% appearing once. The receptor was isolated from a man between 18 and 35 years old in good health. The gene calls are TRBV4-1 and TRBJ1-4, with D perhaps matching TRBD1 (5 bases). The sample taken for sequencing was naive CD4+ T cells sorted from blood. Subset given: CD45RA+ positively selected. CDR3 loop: CASSQEGGSPNEKLFF. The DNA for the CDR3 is TGCGCCAGCAGCCAAGAGGGGGGGAGTCCTAATGAAAAACTGTTTTTT.